These 24 T cell receptor beta chains came from one sample sequenced in a study of blood T cells in healthy people across ages. Using a J-beta primer mix together with a sample-barcoded 5' primer, a second PCR was run for roughly 6 to 12 cycles. Each CDR3 protein gets one entry after TCRdb re-called the 5' RACE reads with MiXCR. The sample lists hundreds of thousands of distinct CDR3 sequences, roughly 31% seen once, with around 14% in the top ten. Sample: blood. The receptors were sampled from a woman aged 80 or older in good health.

This clonotype was observed at least ten times. The chain combines TRBV27 with TRBJ2-1, with D possibly being TRBD2 (6 bases). V lost 5 bases, J lost 6 bases, and 17 bases lay in between. The CDR3 is 15 residues long. CDR1 is MNHEY, CDR2 SMNVEV, per germline (reference sequence). For the CDR3, the DNA is TGTGCCAGCAGTCTTACTAGCCCCAGGACCAATGAGCAGTTCTTC. It codes for CASSLTSPRTNEQFF.

This clonotype was counted at least ten times. The V call is TRBV10-3, the J call TRBJ2-5, with D possibly matching TRBD2 (6 bases). The CDR3 length is 13 residues. V was trimmed by 3 bases and J by 5 bases, leaving 10 bases between them. From germline, CDR1 is ENHRY and CDR2 SYGVKD. The CDR3 loop reads CAISEGGVETQYF. The CDR3 nucleotides are TGTGCCATCAGTGAAGGAGGGGTTGAGACCCAGTACTTC.

This clonotype appeared a few times. One end of the junction varies from germline; a read error may be responsible. V is TRBV20-1 and J is TRBJ1-6, with 7 positions matching TRBD1. Germline-derived CDR1 and CDR2 are DFQATT and SNEGSKA (reference sequence). The CDR3 consists of 16 residues. The CDR3 protein is CSASPQGGSYISPLHF. In DNA form, the CDR3 reads TGCAGTGCTAGTCCCCAGGGGGGGTCCTATATTTCACCCCTCCACTTT.

The chain couples TRBV24-1 to TRBJ1-2; tentative D call: TRBD1 (5 bases). V lost 6 bases, J lost 8 bases, and 15 bases lay in between. The germline V gene has CDR1 KGHDR and CDR2 SFDVKD. The CDR3 contains 13 residues. The DNA of the CDR3 is TGTGCCACCAGTTGGGGCCAGGGCGGCGGCTACACCTTC. Its translation: CATSWGQGGGYTF.

This chain connects TRBV6-5 to TRBJ2-4, with 15 bases lining up with TRBD2. In germline, CDR1 is MNHEY, CDR2 SVGAGI. This CDR3 spans 16 amino acids. The V segment lost 2 bases and the J segment 13 bases; nucleotides outside the gene matches: 9. CDR3 bases: TGTGCCAGCAGTTACCGTACGCGGACTAGCGGGGGGGAGCAGTACTTC. Encoded protein: CASSYRTRTSGGEQYF.

This clonotype was detected ten times or more. This rearrangement joins TRBV12-3 or TRBV12-4 to TRBJ1-1, with a possible D match to TRBD1 (5 bases). V was trimmed by 7 bases and J by 1 base, leaving 22 bases between them. CDR3 length: 17 amino acids. This CDR3 reads CASTPNFRTRGNTEAFF. In nucleotides, the CDR3 is TGTGCCAGCACCCCTAACTTCCGGACAAGGGGGAACACTGAAGCTTTCTTT.

This rearrangement joins TRBV5-6 to TRBJ2-5; 11 positions match TRBD1. The better agreement between TRBJ2-4 and the DNA end casts doubt on the J call. The CDR3 extends over 17 amino acids. CDR1 and CDR2 (germline): SGHDT, YYEEEE. Here the CDR3 DNA reads TGTGCCAGCACCGCGTACCGGGACAGGGGGTACAAAAACATTCAGTACTTC. This codes for CASTAYRDRGYKNIQYF.

The J gene is TRBJ2-5, the V gene TRBV7-2; 9 bases line up with TRBD2. The better agreement between TRBJ2-7 and the DNA end casts doubt on the J call. There are 16 residues in the CDR3. Germline V gene sequence: CDR1 SGHTA, CDR2 FQGNSA. DNA of the CDR3: TGTGCCAGCAGCTTCGCAAGCGGGGGGCTTACCTACGAGCAGTACTTC. Translated, it gives CASSFASGGLTYEQYF.

This clonotype was counted many times. V usage is TRBV12-3 or TRBV12-4 and J usage is TRBJ1-6; D is undetermined. V dropped 8 bases and J dropped 5 bases, with 10 bases sitting between them. The CDR3 contains 13 residues. In DNA, the CDR3 is TGTGCCAGCTGTGCTCAAAATAATTCACCCCTCCACTTT. It yields the protein CASCAQNNSPLHF.

This clonotype turned up a few times. The V gene is TRBV11-2, the J gene TRBJ2-1, with 9 bases that match TRBD1. Germline trimming cut 5 bases from V and 4 bases from J; bases unmatched to any gene: 12. From germline, CDR1 is SGHAT and CDR2 FQNNGV. The CDR3 spans 17 residues. In DNA form, the CDR3 reads TGTGCCAGCAGCGCGCGAGTAACAGGGGGCAGGTACAATGAGCAGTTCTTC. This encodes CASSARVTGGRYNEQFF. Full variable domain (missing parts from reference TRBV11-2 and TRBJ2-1): EAGVAQSPRYKIIEKRQSVAFWCNPISGHATLYWYQQILGQGPKLLIQFQNNGVVDDSQLPKDRFSAERLKGVDSTLKIQPAKLEDSAVYLCASSARVTGGRYNEQFFGPGTRLTVL.

In its sample, this clonotype was seen a few times. The rearrangement joins TRBV5-6 to TRBJ2-5; 7 nucleotides line up with TRBD1. The CDR3 loop spans 14 amino acids. CDR1 and CDR2 from the germline V gene are SGHDT and YYEEEE. Losses at the gene ends were 4 bases for V and 5 bases for J; bases not matched to a gene: 8. CDR3 sequence (DNA): TGTGCCAGCAGCGTCTCCGGGACAGATGAGACCCAGTACTTC. Encoded protein: CASSVSGTDETQYF. Full variable domain (remainder filled in from reference TRBV5-6 and TRBJ2-5): DAGVTQSPTHLIKTRGQQVTLRCSPKSGHDTVSWYQQALGQGPQFIFQYYEEEERQRGNFPDRFSGHQFPNYSSELNVNALLLGDSALYLCASSVSGTDETQYFGPGTRLLVL.

The chain employs TRBV28 and TRBJ2-1; no reliable D call. Looked up from germline, CDR1 is MDHEN and CDR2 is SYDVKM. This CDR3 has 12 amino acids. Trimming stripped 7 bases from V and 5 bases from J, with 9 bases between. The CDR3 protein is CASKGSNNEQFF. The CDR3 nucleotides read TGTGCCAGCAAGGGCAGCAACAATGAGCAGTTCTTC. The full variable domain, in which reference TRBV28 and TRBJ2-1 provide the parts outside the CDR3, is DVKVTQSSRYLVKRTGEKVFLECVQDMDHENMFWYRQDPGLGLRLIYFSYDVKMKEKGDIPEGYSVSREKKERFSLILESASTNQTSMYLCASKGSNNEQFFGPGTRLTVL.

This clonotype was picked up many times. The V call is TRBV5-6, the J call TRBJ1-2; TRBD1 might be the D (6 bases). V shed 4 bases and J shed 5 bases, with 12 bases lying between them. This CDR3 comprises 13 residues. In germline, CDR1 is SGHDT, CDR2 YYEEEE. DNA for the CDR3: TGTGCCAGCAGCGGCAGGGGTAGGTATGGCTACACCTTC. Its translation is CASSGRGRYGYTF. Together with reference TRBV5-6 and TRBJ1-2, the CDR3 gives the full variable domain: DAGVTQSPTHLIKTRGQQVTLRCSPKSGHDTVSWYQQALGQGPQFIFQYYEEEERQRGNFPDRFSGHQFPNYSSELNVNALLLGDSALYLCASSGRGRYGYTFGSGTRLTVV.

As to this clonotype: A much larger clone sits a single nucleotide away, making a read error possible. The chain uses TRBV20-1 and TRBJ1-1, with TRBD1 as a possible D gene (5 bases). Trimming left V 3 bases short and J 1 base short, with 12 bases between. The CDR3 has 14 amino acids. The germline V gene has CDR1 DFQATT and CDR2 SNEGSKA (reference sequence). The CDR3 protein is CSARGGLTNTEAFF. CDR3 nucleotides: TGCAGTGCTAGGGGGGGTTTAACGAACACTGAAGCTTTCTTT.

This clonotype occurred many times. This chain links TRBV7-3 with TRBJ2-6, with D uncertain. V gave up 6 bases and J gave up 1 base, with 4 bases separating them. CDR3 length equals 13 residues. CDR1 and CDR2 from the germline V gene are SGHTA and FQGTGA. The CDR3 here is CASSGSGANVLTF. DNA for the CDR3: TGTGCCAGCAGTGGATCTGGGGCCAACGTCCTGACTTTC.

This clonotype was seen ten or more times. The V and J genes are TRBV10-3 and TRBJ2-1, with a possible D match to TRBD2 (5 bases). The CDR3 totals 15 residues. The germline V gene encodes CDR1 ENHRY and CDR2 SYGVKD. V was cut by 0 bases and J by 2 bases, with 8 bases left in between. This CDR3 reads CAISESQRPYNEQFF. For the CDR3, the DNA is TGTGCCATCAGTGAGTCGCAGCGGCCCTACAATGAGCAGTTCTTC.

This clonotype has ten or more counts. The chain couples TRBV5-1 to TRBJ2-7, with D possibly TRBD1 on 6 matching bases. The CDR3 runs to 12 residues. Germline lookup yields CDR1 SGHRS and CDR2 YFSETQ. V gave up 3 bases and J gave up 12 bases, with 16 bases separating them. The CDR3 bases are TGCGCCAGCAGCTCATCGACAGGTAGACTGTACTTC. It specifies CASSSSTGRLYF.

Notes on this clonotype: A read error may be the cause here, since a much bigger clone is one base away. The chain carries TRBV2 and TRBJ2-1; a weak D match, TRBD2 (6 bases). Germline loops: CDR1 SNHLY, CDR2 FYNNEI. V gave up 8 bases and J gave up 12 bases, with 20 bases separating them. The CDR3 length is 13 residues. CDR3 DNA: TGTGCCAGCCTCGCGGGCCCCCTGGGGGGGCAGTTCTTC. Translating it yields CASLAGPLGGQFF. The whole variable domain, remainder taken from reference TRBV2 and TRBJ2-1, is EPEVTQTPSHQVTQMGQEVILRCVPISNHLYFYWYRQILGQKVEFLVSFYNNEISEKSEIFDDQFSVERPDGSNFTLKIRSTKLEDSAMYFCASLAGPLGGQFFGPGTRLTVL.

Ten or more counts support this clonotype. The chain has TRBV6-4 and TRBJ2-1; 11 bases map to TRBD2. Germline V gene data show CDR1 as MRHNA and CDR2 as SNTAGT. The CDR3 runs to 15 residues. Trimming at V came to 4 bases and at J to 7 bases, leaving 6 bases not matched to a gene. The CDR3 coding sequence is TGTGCCAGCAGTGTAGCTAGCGGGGGGCCTAATGAGCAGTTCTTC. Translated, it gives CASSVASGGPNEQFF.

A note on this clonotype: No conserved phenylalanine or tryptophan ends this CDR3, so it is likely a read error. V and J are TRBV9 and TRBJ2-7; D may match TRBD1 or TRBD2 (5 bases each). V was shortened by 3 bases and J by 2 bases, with 12 bases between the two germline ends. Germline assignment: CDR1 SGDLS and CDR2 YYNGEE. This CDR3 has 14 amino acids. The DNA of the CDR3 is TGTGCCAGCAGCGCCGGGGACGGTCCCTACGAGCAGTACTCC. Amino acid sequence: CASSAGDGPYEQYS.

This clonotype came up many times. The rearrangement joins TRBV7-3 to TRBJ2-3; 9 positions agree with TRBD1. Trimming removed 5 bases from V and 0 bases from J; junction bases left unmatched: 3. Germline CDR1 reads SGHTA; CDR2 reads FQGTGA. The CDR3 contains 15 residues. The CDR3 DNA follows: TGTGCCAGCAGCCGCACAGGGGGCAGCACAGATACGCAGTATTTT. Its translation is CASSRTGGSTDTQYF. Complete variable domain (other parts from reference TRBV7-3 and TRBJ2-3): GAGVSQTPSNKVTEKGKYVELRCDPISGHTALYWYRQSLGQGPEFLIYFQGTGAADDSGLPNDRFFAVRPEGSVSTLKIQRTERGDSAVYLCASSRTGGSTDTQYFGPGTRLTVL.

This clonotype showed up many times. The chain has TRBV15 and TRBJ2-5, with TRBD1 identical over 8 bases. The CDR3 sequence is 16 residues long. Losses at the gene ends were 5 bases for V and 5 bases for J; bases not matched to a gene: 13. CDR1 LNHNV and CDR2 YYDKDF come from the germline V gene (reference sequence). CDR3 nucleotide sequence: TGTGCCACCAGCGCCACACGGGACAGGAGGGGGGAGACCCAGTACTTC. Its protein is CATSATRDRRGETQYF. The entire variable domain, with the rest obtained from reference TRBV15 and TRBJ2-5, is as follows: DAMVIQNPRYQVTQFGKPVTLSCSQTLNHNVMYWYQQKSSQAPKLLFHYYDKDFNNEADTPDNFQSRRPNTSFCFLDIRSPGLGDTAMYLCATSATRDRRGETQYFGPGTRLLVL.

Regarding this clonotype: This may be a read error: a much more frequent sequence differs by one nucleotide. The J gene is TRBJ2-1, the V gene TRBV11-3; D is possibly TRBD1 or TRBD2 (5 bases each). CDR1 SGHNT and CDR2 YENEEA come from the germline V gene. The CDR3 runs to 15 residues. V lost 0 bases and J 5 bases, leaving 11 bases between the germline ends. The chain's CDR3 is CASSLDGMGDNEQFF. CDR3 in DNA: TGTGCCAGCAGCTTAGACGGGATGGGGGACAATGAGCAGTTCTTC.

This clonotype has just a few counts. This chain connects TRBV7-2 to TRBJ2-2; D perhaps matches TRBD1 (6 bases). The CDR3 runs 15 residues. CDR1 SGHTA and CDR2 FQGNSA come from the germline V gene. The ends were cut back, 5 bases at V and 5 bases at J, with 15 bases in the middle. Here the CDR3 reads CASSPRRGGTGELFF. CDR3 bases: TGTGCCAGCAGCCCGCGCAGGGGTGGGACCGGGGAGCTGTTTTTT.